Listed here are 27 T cell receptor beta chains from one sample, sequenced in a study of spatial heterogeneity in lung cancer. Each CDR3 protein is one row after TCRdb ran MiXCR on the 5' RACE reads. The sample holds just over 70,000 distinct CDR3 sequences, approximately 8.9% seen once. Indicated time point: blood at routine non-recurrence follow-up after resection. The source material was PBMCs, sampled at follow-up. The receptors shown here come from a female donor with early-stage non-small cell lung cancer.

This clonotype was seen ten or more times. The rearrangement joins TRBV6-1 to TRBJ2-3; a weak D match, TRBD2 (6 bases). CDR3 size: 14 residues. The germline V gene has CDR1 MNHNS and CDR2 SASEGT. Trimming stripped 9 bases from V and 0 bases from J, with 13 bases between. The CDR3: CASKAGHSTDTQYF. Written as DNA, the CDR3 is TGTGCCAGTAAAGCGGGCCATAGCACAGATACGCAGTATTTT.

This clonotype was counted ten times or more. V usage is TRBV10-3 and J usage is TRBJ1-5; D is perhaps TRBD1 (5 bases). CDR1 is ENHRY, CDR2 SYGVKD, per germline. V was shortened by 9 bases and J by 4 bases, with 13 bases between the two germline ends. CDR3 size: 13 residues. The CDR3 sequence: CAMASGLNQPQHF. Written as DNA, the CDR3 is TGTGCCATGGCGTCGGGACTAAATCAGCCCCAGCATTTT.

At least ten counts were recorded for this clonotype. The V and J genes are TRBV2 and TRBJ1-2, with D unclear. The CDR3 is made up of 14 amino acids. The V gene lost 4 bases and the J gene lost 8 bases, with 17 bases spanning the gap. Germline V gene data show CDR1 as SNHLY and CDR2 as FYNNEI. This chain's CDR3 is CASSGGPTGEGYTF. CDR3 DNA: TGTGCCAGCAGTGGCGGGCCTACTGGGGAGGGCTACACCTTC.

This clonotype was found many times. The CDR3 loop is CSAKIRASGPYNEQFF. The CDR3 nucleotides read TGCAGTGCCAAGATACGGGCTAGCGGACCCTACAATGAGCAGTTCTTC. The V call is TRBV20-1, the J call TRBJ2-1, with TRBD2 matching 7 bases. V lost 6 bases and J lost 2; bases outside the gene matches: 13. Germline values: CDR1 DFQATT, CDR2 SNEGSKA (reference sequence). The CDR3 has 16 residues.

This clonotype has at least ten counts. V is TRBV30 and J is TRBJ2-5; D possibly matches TRBD1 or TRBD2 (5 bases each). The CDR3 length is 19 residues. From germline, CDR1 is GTSNPN and CDR2 SVGIG (reference sequence). The V gene lost 2 bases and the J gene lost 0 bases, with 25 bases spanning the gap. The CDR3 loop reads CAWSNNPGTAEVYQETQYF. The CDR3 DNA reads as TGTGCCTGGAGTAACAACCCGGGGACCGCGGAAGTGTACCAAGAGACCCAGTACTTC.

To note about this clonotype: A read error may be the cause here, since a much bigger clone is one base away. CDR3 nucleotide sequence: TGCGCCAGCAGCTTGGCCCCAGGGGTCGGCCTGGAAAGCTACGAGCAGTACTTC. This encodes CASSLAPGVGLESYEQYF. J is TRBJ2-7 and V is TRBV5-1, with a tentative D call TRBD1 (6 bases). The ends were cut back, 0 bases at V and 3 bases at J, with 22 bases in the middle. CDR1 SGHRS and CDR2 YFSETQ come from the germline V gene. The CDR3 sequence is 18 residues long.

The V gene is TRBV6-2 or TRBV6-3, the J gene TRBJ1-2; D gene ambiguous. The V gene lost 2 bases and the J gene lost 4 bases, with 11 bases spanning the gap. This CDR3 region has 14 residues. The V gene's germline CDR1 is MNHEY and CDR2 SVGEGT. The CDR3 is CASSYTPRTYGYTF. CDR3 nucleotides: TGTGCCAGCAGTTACACACCACGGACCTATGGCTACACCTTC.

This clonotype was observed at least ten times. The chain is built from TRBV24-1 and TRBJ1-4; D is uncertain. The CDR3 runs to 13 residues. Trimming took off 3 bases at V and 5 bases at J, with 6 bases between the two ends. The germline CDR1 and CDR2 sequences are KGHDR and SFDVKD. The CDR3 sequence: CATSDGINEKLFF. The CDR3 DNA follows: TGTGCCACCAGTGATGGGATCAATGAAAAACTGTTTTTT.

Many counts were recorded for this clonotype. J is TRBJ2-3 and V is TRBV7-3; no clear D. Trimming cost V 5 bases and J 2 bases, with 8 bases left between them. Per the germline V gene, CDR1 is SGHTA and CDR2 is FQGTGA. The CDR3 loop spans 13 amino acids. CDR3 nucleotides: TGTGCCAGCAGCCCCGCTCACACAGATACGCAGTATTTT. Residues: CASSPAHTDTQYF.

This clonotype came up a few times. The gene calls are TRBV5-1 and TRBJ1-1; 9 nucleotides align to TRBD1. CDR1 is SGHRS, CDR2 YFSETQ, per germline. The CDR3 covers 18 residues. With V trimmed by 1 base and J by 0 bases, 10 bases remained unmatched. The CDR3 loop reads CASSLRWDRELMNTEAFF. CDR3 bases: TGCGCCAGCAGCTTGAGGTGGGACAGGGAACTTATGAACACTGAAGCTTTCTTT.

Only one count was recorded for this clonotype. Possible read error: a much larger clone is one base away. This chain joins TRBV7-6 and TRBJ2-5; D might be TRBD1 or TRBD2, each matching 5 bases. CDR1 is SGHVS, CDR2 FNYEAQ, per germline. The CDR3 is 13 amino acids. Here the CDR3 reads CANSSQEGETQYF. CDR3 in DNA: TGTGCCAACAGCAGCCAAGAGGGGGAGACCCAGTACTTC.

Regarding this clonotype: Germline and junction disagree at one end, which may indicate a read error. This chain connects TRBV7-7 to TRBJ2-3; D uncertain. Germline loops: CDR1 SSHAT, CDR2 FNYEAQ (reference sequence). The length of the CDR3 is 13 residues. Here the CDR3 DNA reads TGTGCTAGCAGCTTCAGCGTGGGAGATACGCAGTATTTT. Protein sequence: CASSFSVGDTQYF.

This clonotype was found a few times. This chain links TRBV27 with TRBJ1-6; no clear D. V was pared by 3 bases and J by 5 bases, with 20 bases between. The CDR3 has 18 residues. Germline loops: CDR1 MNHEY, CDR2 SMNVEV (reference sequence). CDR3 sequence (DNA): TGTGCCAGCAGTTTCTTAACGGCTCCTCTTCTTAATAATTCACCCCTCCACTTT. Its translation: CASSFLTAPLLNNSPLHF.

A single count supports this clonotype. This rearrangement joins TRBV19 to TRBJ2-7; 8 bases match TRBD2. This CDR3 is 14 amino acids long. Per germline, CDR1 LNHDA and CDR2 SQIVND (reference sequence). The junction had 9 bases not matched to a gene; V was cut back by 7 bases and J by 4 bases. This chain's CDR3 is CASTRASGGYEQYF. For the CDR3, the DNA is TGTGCCAGTACTAGAGCCAGCGGGGGTTACGAGCAGTACTTC.

This chain uses TRBV7-9 with TRBJ2-1; TRBD2 agrees at 10 bases. The germline CDR1 and CDR2 sequences are SEHNR and FQNEAQ (reference sequence). V was clipped by 5 bases and J by 5 bases; unmatched bases: 3. CDR3 length: 14 residues. The CDR3 reads CASSPSGSDNEQFF. The CDR3, as DNA: TGTGCCAGCAGCCCTAGCGGGAGTGACAATGAGCAGTTCTTC.

About this clonotype itself: This could be a read error, since a much larger clone is one nucleotide away. The conserved phenylalanine or tryptophan is not found at the CDR3 terminus, so this likely reflects a read error. The rearrangement links TRBV9 to TRBJ2-3; the match to TRBD1 covers 7 bases. CDR3 length: 14 residues. The junction had 3 bases not matched to a gene; V was cut back by 3 bases and J by 2 bases. The germline V gene has CDR1 SGDLS and CDR2 YYNGEE. CDR3 nucleotides: TGTGCCAGCAGCGAGGGGGCTTACACAGATACGCAGTATTTA. It translates to CASSEGAYTDTQYL.

This clonotype has at least ten counts. V is TRBV2 and J is TRBJ2-7, with D unclear. The CDR3 is 15 residues long. Trimming shortened V by 0 bases and J by 4 bases, and 13 bases separated the two germline ends. Germline CDR1 SNHLY, CDR2 FYNNEI. In DNA form, the CDR3 reads TGTGCCAGCAGTGAAGCGGGGTCCAATGGGTACGAGCAGTACTTC. Its protein is CASSEAGSNGYEQYF.

This clonotype was seen ten or more times. The V call is TRBV6-5, the J call TRBJ1-1, with a weak D call TRBD1 (5 bases). Looked up from germline, CDR1 is MNHEY and CDR2 is SVGAGI. Between the trimmed V and J ends, which lost 1 base and 2 bases, there was a span of 11 bases. CDR3 size: 15 residues. CDR3 loop: CASSYWEGSNTEAFF. CDR3 DNA: TGTGCCAGCAGTTACTGGGAGGGGAGCAACACTGAAGCTTTCTTT.

The rearrangement uses TRBV5-1 and TRBJ2-7; TRBD2 matches 14 bases. CDR3 length: 15 amino acids. Trimming at V came to 4 bases and at J to 4 bases, leaving 4 bases not matched to a gene. Germline CDR1 is SGHRS and CDR2 is YFSETQ. The CDR3 DNA reads as TGCGCCAGCAGCCTGGGACTAGCGGGAGTTTACGAGCAGTACTTC. This translates into CASSLGLAGVYEQYF.

This clonotype was detected only a few times. The chain uses TRBV6-5 and TRBJ2-1, with D possibly being TRBD1 or TRBD2 (5 bases each). This CDR3 has 16 residues. Trimming removed 4 bases from V and 10 bases from J, with 23 bases in between. CDR1 and CDR2 from the germline V gene are MNHEY and SVGAGI. CDR3 in DNA: TGTGCCAGCAGTTTTCAACCCGGGACCGTCGCTCGGGAGCAGTTCTTC. Encoded protein: CASSFQPGTVAREQFF.

This clonotype was found many times. V and J are TRBV19 and TRBJ2-2, with TRBD1 matching 9 bases. Per the germline V gene, CDR1 is LNHDA and CDR2 is SQIVND (reference sequence). V shed 5 bases and J 4 bases; nucleotides not matched to a gene: 8. There are 16 residues in the CDR3. CDR3 bases: TGTGCCAGTAGTCAATCCGGGACAGGGCGCACCGGGGAGCTGTTTTTT. Protein product: CASSQSGTGRTGELFF.

As concerns this clonotype: This CDR3 fails to terminate in the conserved phenylalanine or tryptophan, so it likely reflects a read error. The chain uses TRBV6-2 or TRBV6-3 and TRBJ2-7, with a possible D match to TRBD1 (6 bases). This CDR3 has 11 amino acids. Germline-derived CDR1 and CDR2 are MNHEY and SVGEGT. V shed 7 bases and J shed 6 bases, with 10 bases lying between them. This chain's CDR3 is CASTQGLEQYS. CDR3 DNA: TGTGCCAGCACACAGGGTCTCGAGCAGTACTCC.

In this sample, this clonotype turned up a few times. The gene calls are TRBV6-6 and TRBJ2-7; tentatively, D is TRBD1 (6 bases). V lost 10 bases, J lost 2 bases, and 12 bases lay in between. This CDR3 has 12 amino acids. The germline gives CDR1 MNHNY, CDR2 SVGAGI (reference sequence). For the CDR3, the DNA is TGTGCCATCAGCAGGGGACCCTACGAGCAGTACTTC. This translates into CAISRGPYEQYF.

This clonotype has only a few counts. The rearrangement links TRBV12-5 to TRBJ1-6, with D possibly TRBD1 on 6 matching bases. Germline lookup yields CDR1 LGHNT and CDR2 FRNRAP. V gave up 6 bases and J gave up 7 bases, with 10 bases separating them. CDR3 length: 13 amino acids. DNA for the CDR3: TGTGCTAGTGGCCAAACAGGGAATTCACCCCTCCACTTT. This encodes CASGQTGNSPLHF.

In this sample, this clonotype turned up many times. V is TRBV5-1 and J is TRBJ1-1; D not resolved. From germline, CDR1 is SGHRS and CDR2 YFSETQ. The CDR3 covers 12 residues. The V end lost 5 bases, the J end lost 1 base, and 6 bases lay between the germline ends. The CDR3: CASSSGNTEAFF. The DNA of the CDR3 is TGCGCCAGCAGTTCGGGGAACACTGAAGCTTTCTTT.

This clonotype occurred many times. V and J are TRBV19 and TRBJ1-5; no definite D call. Germline V lookup: CDR1 LNHDA, CDR2 SQIVND (reference sequence). The CDR3 loop spans 15 amino acids. Trimming pared 2 bases from V and 3 bases from J, leaving 11 bases between. The CDR3 nucleotides are TGTGCCAGTAGTATACGGTTCAGGAACAATCAGCCCCAGCATTTT. Translation: CASSIRFRNNQPQHF.

This clonotype was counted ten times or more. The chain recombines TRBV5-4 with TRBJ2-1; the match to TRBD2 covers 8 bases. Trimming took 4 bases from V and 9 from J; bases not matched to a gene: 9. Germline V gene sequence: CDR1 SGHNT, CDR2 YYREEE (reference sequence). CDR3 length: 14 residues. CDR3 sequence: CASSAGLEKGEQFF. CDR3 DNA sequence: TGTGCCAGCAGCGCGGGACTAGAGAAGGGTGAGCAGTTCTTC.